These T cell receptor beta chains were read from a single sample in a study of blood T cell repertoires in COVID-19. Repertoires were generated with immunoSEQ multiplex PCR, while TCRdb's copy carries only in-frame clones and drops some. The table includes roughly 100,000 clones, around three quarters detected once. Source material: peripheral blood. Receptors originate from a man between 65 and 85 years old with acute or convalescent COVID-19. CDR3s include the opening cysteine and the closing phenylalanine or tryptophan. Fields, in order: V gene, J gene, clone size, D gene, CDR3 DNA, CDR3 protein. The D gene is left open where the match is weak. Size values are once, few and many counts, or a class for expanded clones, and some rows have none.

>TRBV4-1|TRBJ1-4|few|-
TGCGCCAGCAGCCAAGGTTTCCAGGGCGGTGAAAAACTGTTTTTT
CASSQGFQGGEKLFF
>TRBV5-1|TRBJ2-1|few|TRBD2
TGCGCCAGCAGCCCGTGGACTAGCGGGACAAAGGGCTACAATGAGCAGTTCTTC
CASSPWTSGTKGYNEQFF
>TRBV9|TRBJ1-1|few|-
TGTGCCAGCAGCGTAGACAGGAACACTGAAGCTTTCTTT
CASSVDRNTEAFF
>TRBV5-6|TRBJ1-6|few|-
TGTGCCAGCAGCTTAGGGGGGGGCTATAATTCACCCCTCCACTTT
CASSLGGGYNSPLHF
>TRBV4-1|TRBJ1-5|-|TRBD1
TGCGCCAGCAGCCCGGACAGGGGAAATCAGCCCCAGCATTTT
CASSPDRGNQPQHF
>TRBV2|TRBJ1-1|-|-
TGTGCCAGCAGTGAAATAGTTAAAGCTTTCTTT
CASSEIVKAFF
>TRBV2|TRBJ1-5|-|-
TGTGCCAGCAGTATCGGGGAGACAGGCCTAGAAAGCAATCAGCCCCAGCATTTT
CASSIGETGLESNQPQHF
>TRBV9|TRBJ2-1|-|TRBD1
TGTGCCAGCAGCCCTTCCGCCTTAGGGGGCGGTGAGCAGTTCTTC
CASSPSALGGGEQFF
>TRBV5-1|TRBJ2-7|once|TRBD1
TGCGCCAGCAGCCTGGGACAGGGGTCGGCCTACGAGCAGTACTTC
CASSLGQGSAYEQYF
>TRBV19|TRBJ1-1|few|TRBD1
TGTGCCACCCGGGACAGGACCAAGAACACTGAAGCTTTCTTT
CATRDRTKNTEAFF
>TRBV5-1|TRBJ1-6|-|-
TGCGCCAGCAAGACAGGCACCGATAATTCACCCCTCCACTTT
CASKTGTDNSPLHF
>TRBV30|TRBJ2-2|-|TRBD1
TGTGCCTGGAGTCCAGGACAGGGCGGCGGGGAGCTGTTTTTT
CAWSPGQGGGELFF
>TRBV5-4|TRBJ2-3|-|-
TGTGCCAGCAGCCGGAGGGCCGACGATACGCAGTATTTT
CASSRRADDTQYF
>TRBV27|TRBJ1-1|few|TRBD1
TGTGCCAGCAGTCTGGACAGGGGTCGGACTGAAGCTTTCTTT
CASSLDRGRTEAFF
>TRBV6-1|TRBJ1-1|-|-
TGTGCCAGCAGTGAAGCGCGGGTATTCGCTTTCTTT
CASSEARVFAFF
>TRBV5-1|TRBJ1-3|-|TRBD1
TGCGCCAGCAGCACGGGACAGGGAGTAGCTGGAAACACCATATATTTT
CASSTGQGVAGNTIYF
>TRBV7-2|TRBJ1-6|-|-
TGTGCCAGCAGCTTATCGGCTAGGGGGAATTCACCCCTCCACTTT
CASSLSARGNSPLHF
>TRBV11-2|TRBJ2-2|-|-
TGTGCCAGCAGCTTCGCGGGCTCCGGGGAGCTGTTTTTT
CASSFAGSGELFF
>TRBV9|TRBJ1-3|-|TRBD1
TGTGCCAGCAGCGTAGCGGATCGGGGACAGGGAGGAAACACCATATATTTT
CASSVADRGQGGNTIYF
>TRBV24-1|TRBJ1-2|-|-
TGTGCCACCAGTGATTCTGCTAACTATGGCTACACCTTC
CATSDSANYGYTF
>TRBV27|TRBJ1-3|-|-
TGTGCCAGCAGTAAACAGGGATCCTTCTCTGGAAACACCATATATTTT
CASSKQGSFSGNTIYF
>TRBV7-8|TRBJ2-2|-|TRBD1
TGTGCCAGCAGCTTAGTTCCTCAGGGGGCCGGGGTCACCGGGGAGCTGTTTTTT
CASSLVPQGAGVTGELFF
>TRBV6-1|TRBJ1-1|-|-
TGTGCCAGCAGTGAATCTGGGGAGGGGACTGAAGCTTTCTTT
CASSESGEGTEAFF
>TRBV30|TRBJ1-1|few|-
TGTGCCTGGAGTGATAACAGGAACACTGAAGCTTTCTTT
CAWSDNRNTEAFF
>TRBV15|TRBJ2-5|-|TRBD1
TGTGCCACCAGCAGAGAAGGGACAGGGGGCGAGACCCAGTACTTC
CATSREGTGGETQYF
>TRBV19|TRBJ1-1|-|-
TGTGCCAGTAGTACACAGGGAATTTCAACTACTGAAGCTTTCTTT
CASSTQGISTTEAFF
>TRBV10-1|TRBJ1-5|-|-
TGCGCCACCAGAGGGGACTTCCCAACGTCCCAGCCCCAGCATTTT
CATRGDFPTSQPQHF
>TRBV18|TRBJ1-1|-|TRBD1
TGTGCCAGCTCACCTGCAGGGGGGTTTGAAGCTTTCTTT
CASSPAGGFEAFF
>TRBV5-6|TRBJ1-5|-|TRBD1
TGTGCCAGCAGCTTGGGTGGTTTCGGACAGGGTAGGCCCCAGCATTTT
CASSLGGFGQGRPQHF
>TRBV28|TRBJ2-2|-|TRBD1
TGTGCCAGCAGTCCCCCGGGACAGAGGACCGGGGAGCTGTTTTTT
CASSPPGQRTGELFF
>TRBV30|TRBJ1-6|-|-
TGTGCCTGGAGTGTACGGGCAGCGGGTAATTCACCCCTCCACTTT
CAWSVRAAGNSPLHF
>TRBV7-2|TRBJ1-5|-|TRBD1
TGTGCCAGCAGCTTAACAGGGGAAAGGTACAATCAGCCCCAGCATTTT
CASSLTGERYNQPQHF
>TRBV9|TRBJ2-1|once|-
TGTGCCAGCAGCGTAGGACTTCGGATCAGCTCCTACAATGAGCAGTTCTTC
CASSVGLRISSYNEQFF
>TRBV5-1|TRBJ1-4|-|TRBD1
TGCGCCAGCAGCTTACAGGGGGCTGAAAAACTGTTTTTT
CASSLQGAEKLFF
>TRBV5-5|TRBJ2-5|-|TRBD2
TGTGCCAGCAGCACCGGACTAGCGGGGGGGCTCGGCGAGACCCAGTACTTC
CASSTGLAGGLGETQYF
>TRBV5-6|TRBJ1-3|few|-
TGTGCCAGCAGCTGGGGCGGCAGAGGAAACACCATATATTTT
CASSWGGRGNTIYF
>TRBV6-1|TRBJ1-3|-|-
TGTGCCAGCAGTGAAGAAGGCACAGGGTTTGGAAACACCATATATTTT
CASSEEGTGFGNTIYF
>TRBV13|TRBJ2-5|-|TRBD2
TGTGCCAGCAGCTCCCCCGGACTAGCGGGAGTGTACCAAGAGACCCAGTACTTC
CASSSPGLAGVYQETQYF
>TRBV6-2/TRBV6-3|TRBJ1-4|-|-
TGTGCCAGCAGTTATGAGGAGATTCCAAATGAAAAACTGTTTTTT
CASSYEEIPNEKLFF
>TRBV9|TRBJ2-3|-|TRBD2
TGTGCCAGCGGCGGGAGGGCCTCAGATACGCAGTATTTT
CASGGRASDTQYF
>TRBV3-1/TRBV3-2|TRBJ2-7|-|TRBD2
TGTGCCAGCAGCCAAGTCCTGTTATTCGGCGGGAGGGCCGGAAGCGAGCAGTACTTC
CASSQVLLFGGRAGSEQYF
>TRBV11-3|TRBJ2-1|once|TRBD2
TGTGCCAGCAGCACAGGACTAGCGGGTGCCAATGAGCAGTTCTTC
CASSTGLAGANEQFF
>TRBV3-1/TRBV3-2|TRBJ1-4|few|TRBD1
TGTGCCAGCAGCCAGGAGCTCGGGACAGCTGAAAAACTGTTTTTT
CASSQELGTAEKLFF
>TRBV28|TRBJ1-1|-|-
TGTGCCAGCAGCTCCACCAACAGACACACTGAAGCTTTCTTT
CASSSTNRHTEAFF
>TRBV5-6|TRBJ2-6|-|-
TGTGCCAGCAGACGGGCGACAGGCTCTGGGGCCAACGTCCTGACTTTC
CASRRATGSGANVLTF
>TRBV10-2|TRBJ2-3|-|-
TGCGCCAGCAGTGATAAGACGCGGCCTCCTAGCACAGATACGCAGTATTTT
CASSDKTRPPSTDTQYF
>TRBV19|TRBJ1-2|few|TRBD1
TGTGCCAGTAGTTGGGGACAGGGGAGCTATGGCTACACCTTC
CASSWGQGSYGYTF
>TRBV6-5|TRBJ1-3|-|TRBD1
TGTGCCAGCATTCCGACAGGGTCAGGAAACACCATATATTTT
CASIPTGSGNTIYF
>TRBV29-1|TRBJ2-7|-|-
TGCAGCGTTGAAGCAGGTACCTACGAGCAGTACTTC
CSVEAGTYEQYF
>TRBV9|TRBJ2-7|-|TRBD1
TGTGCCAGCAGCCGTACAACAGGGGTCGAGCAGTACTTC
CASSRTTGVEQYF
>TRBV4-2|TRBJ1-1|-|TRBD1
TGTGCCAGCAGCCTGGGGACAGGGGTTGAAGCTTTCTTT
CASSLGTGVEAFF
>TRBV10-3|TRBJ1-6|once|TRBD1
TGTGCCACCCGTGCGGGGGACAGGGGTAATTCACCCCTCCACTTT
CATRAGDRGNSPLHF
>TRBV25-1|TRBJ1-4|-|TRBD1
TGTGCCAGCAGGACAGGGGCTAATGAAAAACTGTTTTTT
CASRTGANEKLFF